Below, 9 T cell receptor beta chains from the same sample are listed, as sequenced in a study of blood T cell repertoires in COVID-19. Using immunoSEQ multiplex PCR, the repertoire was profiled, and TCRdb retains in-frame clones only, with some absent. Altogether some 200,000 clones are present, almost 90% being singletons, with the ten largest covering roughly 1.5%. Sequencing was performed on peripheral blood. Every receptor here comes from a man younger than 35 with active or convalescent COVID-19.

The rearrangement uses TRBV28 and TRBJ1-3; the match to TRBD1 covers 7 bases. Germline assignment: CDR1 MDHEN and CDR2 SYDVKM. The CDR3 is 13 residues long. V lost 8 bases, J lost 2 bases, and 3 bases stayed unmatched. CDR3 residues: CASQTGTGNTIYF. The CDR3, as DNA: TGTGCCAGCCAGACAGGGACTGGAAACACCATATATTTT.

The V and J genes are TRBV10-3 and TRBJ1-2; perhaps TRBD1 as D (5 bases). V was cut by 10 bases and J by 0 bases, with 12 bases left in between. This CDR3 contains 13 residues. The germline gives CDR1 ENHRY, CDR2 SYGVKD. The CDR3, as DNA: TGTGCCACCCTCGGGGGATCTAACTATGGCTACACCTTC. Amino acid sequence: CATLGGSNYGYTF.

This sequence joins TRBV2 and TRBJ2-2; tentative D call: TRBD1 (5 bases). V was clipped by 7 bases and J by 1 base, with 16 bases between them. The CDR3 length is 16 residues. Per the germline V gene, CDR1 is SNHLY and CDR2 is FYNNEI. The CDR3 is CASNFMGTGNTGELFF. CDR3 bases: TGTGCCAGCAACTTTATGGGTACAGGGAACACCGGGGAGCTGTTTTTT.

V gene TRBV18 combines with J gene TRBJ1-1; TRBD1 agrees at 9 bases. The V gene's germline CDR1 is KGHSH and CDR2 LQKENI. The CDR3 consists of 14 residues. After removal of 2 bases from V and 8 bases from J, the junction contained 6 bases not matched to a gene. For the CDR3, the DNA is TGTGCCAGCTCACCATCCGGACAGGGGCAAGAAGCTTTCTTT. This translates into CASSPSGQGQEAFF.

This clone appeared a single time. This chain uses TRBV5-4 with TRBJ2-3; 7 nucleotides line up with TRBD2. Trimming at V came to 2 bases and at J to 4 bases, leaving 7 bases not matched to a gene. The germline CDR1 and CDR2 sequences are SGHNT and YYREEE (reference sequence). This CDR3 has 15 residues. CDR3: CASSFGGRGPDTQYF. CDR3 DNA: TGTGCCAGCAGCTTTGGCGGGAGAGGGCCAGATACGCAGTATTTT.

The rearrangement joins TRBV30 to TRBJ2-3, with 9 bases matching TRBD2. The junction had 2 bases not matched to a gene; V was cut back by 5 bases and J by 2 bases. In germline, CDR1 is GTSNPN, CDR2 SVGIG (reference sequence). The CDR3 has 13 residues. The CDR3 is CAWASGDTDTQYF. As DNA, the CDR3 is TGTGCCTGGGCTAGCGGGGACACAGATACGCAGTATTTT.

V usage is TRBV28 and J usage is TRBJ1-6; D may be TRBD1 (6 bases). This CDR3 spans 16 amino acids. V dropped 1 base and J dropped 2 bases, with 9 bases sitting between them. Germline CDR1 and CDR2: MDHEN and SYDVKM. Here the CDR3 reads CASSLLAGAYNSPLHF. In DNA, the CDR3 is TGTGCCAGCAGTTTATTAGCAGGGGCCTATAATTCACCCCTCCACTTT.

The chain employs TRBV14 and TRBJ1-2, with 7 bases lining up with TRBD1. J lost 6 bases, V lost 4 bases, and 8 bases had no gene match. Germline V lookup: CDR1 SGHDN, CDR2 FVKESK. CDR3 length: 14 amino acids. CDR3 nucleotide sequence: TGTGCCAGCAGCCGAAGCGAGGACAGGCATGGCTACACCTTC. Translating it yields CASSRSEDRHGYTF.

This clone was seen at least ten times. V gene TRBV28 combines with J gene TRBJ1-2, with D possibly matching TRBD1 (5 bases). Germline lookup yields CDR1 MDHEN and CDR2 SYDVKM. V lost 5 bases and J lost 1, with 11 bases in between. There are 14 residues in the CDR3. The CDR3 DNA reads TGTGCCAGCAGTCCCGGGGGGAGTAACTATGGCTACACCTTC. It yields the protein CASSPGGSNYGYTF.